Below are 10 T cell receptor beta chains sequenced from a single sample in a study of blood T cell repertoires in COVID-19. TCRdb keeps only in-frame clones here, not all; method: immunoSEQ multiplex PCR. The repertoire has fewer than 70,000 clones, 80% of them found once; the top ten carry more than 15%. Material: peripheral blood. The source is a man in his thirties or forties with COVID-19, enrolled during active disease.

This chain joins TRBV30 and TRBJ1-6, with D perhaps matching TRBD1 (5 bases). CDR3 length equals 18 residues. The V gene's germline CDR1 is GTSNPN and CDR2 SVGIG (reference sequence). V was cut by 2 bases and J by 5 bases, with 22 bases left in between. CDR3 sequence: CAWSIRVRIKGNNSPLHF. The CDR3 DNA follows: TGTGCCTGGAGTATCAGGGTTCGAATCAAAGGGAATAATTCACCCCTCCACTTT.

The chain uses TRBV30 and TRBJ2-3, with D hard to call. Between the trimmed V and J ends, which lost 2 bases and 2 bases, there was a span of 11 bases. This CDR3 has 14 residues. Germline lookup yields CDR1 GTSNPN and CDR2 SVGIG (reference sequence). The CDR3 region is CAWSRSALTDTQYF. The CDR3 DNA follows: TGTGCCTGGAGTAGATCTGCGCTCACAGATACGCAGTATTTT.

The chain couples TRBV10-3 to TRBJ2-7, with 9 positions matching TRBD1. Trimming took 6 bases from V and 7 from J; bases not matched to a gene: 7. Looked up from germline, CDR1 is ENHRY and CDR2 is SYGVKD. The CDR3 is 13 amino acids. CDR3 DNA: TGTGCCATCAGAGGGACAGGGCCAGAGGAGCAGTACTTC. This codes for CAIRGTGPEEQYF.

The rearrangement uses TRBV5-3 and TRBJ2-3; possibly TRBD1 for D (6 bases). TRBV5-3 carries the ORF label, with uncertain function. The CDR3 runs 15 residues. V lost 6 bases to trimming and J lost 6 bases, with 20 bases between them. CDR3 nucleotides: TGTGCCAGAACTCACAGGGTAAGGGTTGGGGATACGCAGTATTTT. Encoded protein: CARTHRVRVGDTQYF.

The count of this clone is one. The chain carries TRBV6-5 and TRBJ2-1; 10 bases agree with TRBD2. Germline lookup yields CDR1 MNHEY and CDR2 SVGAGI. This CDR3 has 15 residues. Trimming took 7 bases from V and 4 from J; bases not matched to a gene: 7. For the CDR3, the DNA is TGTGCCAGCATCGATACTAGCGGGAAATACAATGAGCAGTTCTTC. Translating gives CASIDTSGKYNEQFF.

Comment on this clone: The same CDR3 arises from other DNA sequences in this sample as well. The chain combines TRBV19 with TRBJ1-5, with 12 bases lining up with TRBD1. The V and J ends lost 7 bases and 5 bases, in that order; junction bases with no gene match: 9. This CDR3 is built from 16 residues. CDR1 and CDR2 (germline): LNHDA, SQIVND (reference sequence). The CDR3: CASTDTGTGGHQPQHF. Here the CDR3 DNA reads TGTGCCAGTACCGATACCGGGACAGGGGGCCATCAGCCCCAGCATTTT.

This clone was recorded only once. The chain employs TRBV28 and TRBJ1-5; 8 bases line up with TRBD1. J gave up 3 bases and V 1 base, and 5 bases lay outside the gene matches. Germline V CDR1 and CDR2: MDHEN, SYDVKM. The CDR3 runs to 16 residues. The CDR3 DNA sequence: TGTGCCAGCAGTTTATCAGGACAGGGAATCAATCAGCCCCAGCATTTT. Residues: CASSLSGQGINQPQHF.

This clone appeared once. Its ends do not fully match the called genes, so a read error is possible. The J gene is TRBJ2-6, the V gene TRBV10-3; 10 bases agree with TRBD2. Germline-derived CDR1 and CDR2 are ENHRY and SYGVKD. CDR3 length equals 17 residues. The CDR3 region has the DNA TGTGCCATCGGCCGACTAGCGGGCAGATCTGGGGCCAACGTCCCGACTTTC. Its protein product is CAIGRLAGRSGANVPTF.

This rearrangement joins TRBV5-6 to TRBJ2-1, with TRBD2 identical over 8 bases. The CDR3 is 16 amino acids. Germline CDR1 reads SGHDT; CDR2 reads YYEEEE. Germline trimming cut 0 bases from V and 10 bases from J; bases unmatched to any gene: 12. CDR3 nucleotide sequence: TGTGCCAGCAGCTTGGGCGCTCGGGGGGGCCAAGACGAGCAGTTCTTC. As protein: CASSLGARGGQDEQFF.

The J gene is TRBJ1-4, the V gene TRBV5-4, with D possibly matching TRBD1 (6 bases). The CDR3 loop spans 14 amino acids. Germline V gene data show CDR1 as SGHNT and CDR2 as YYREEE (reference sequence). V shed 9 bases and J shed 0 bases, with 12 bases lying between them. CDR3 protein: CATRQDATNEKLFF. The CDR3 DNA sequence: TGTGCCACCCGACAGGATGCAACTAATGAAAAACTGTTTTTT.